A selection of T cell receptor beta chains follows, all from one sample in a study of T cell responses to AZD1222 COVID-19 vaccine. TCRdb's copy holds only in-frame clones and misses some; the assay was immunoSEQ multiplex PCR. Of some 88,000 clones in the sample, approximately 90% were seen once. Sequencing used peripheral blood, obtained 28 days after the second AZD1222 dose. These TCRs come from an adult who received the AZD1222 COVID-19 vaccine. The CDR3 runs from the conserved cysteine through the conserved F or W. A D gene is named only where the DNA matches it firmly. Only some rows state a clone size, as once, few, many or a class for expanded clones.

CASSQERGVNEQFF	TGTGCCAGCAGCCAAGAGAGGGGGGTAAATGAGCAGTTCTTC	NA	NA	TRBV3-1/TRBV3-2	TRBJ2-1
CASTAGGEANYGYTF	TGTGCCAGCACGGCAGGGGGCGAAGCTAACTATGGCTACACCTTC	NA	TRBD1	TRBV28	TRBJ1-2
CASGLTGSGNTIYF	TGTGCTAGTGGTTTGACAGGCTCTGGAAACACCATATATTTT	NA	NA	TRBV12-5	TRBJ1-3
CASSLTGGYGYTF	TGTGCCAGCAGCTTGACAGGGGGTTATGGCTACACCTTC	NA	TRBD1	TRBV7-2	TRBJ1-2
CASSSGERYNEQFF	TGTGCCAGCAGCTCAGGTGAGCGATACAATGAGCAGTTCTTC	once	NA	TRBV11-2	TRBJ2-1
CASSTGPPRTGELFF	TGCGCCAGCAGCACCGGGCCGCCGCGGACCGGGGAGCTGTTTTTT	NA	NA	TRBV23-1	TRBJ2-2
CASSYRGGGYTF	TGTGCCAGCAGTTACAGGGGGGGCGGCTACACCTTC	NA	NA	TRBV6-5	TRBJ1-2
CASSQDSGYEQYF	TGTGCCAGCAGCCAAGACAGCGGCTACGAGCAGTACTTC	once	NA	TRBV27	TRBJ2-7
CAISGQGGDTQYF	TGTGCCATCAGCGGACAGGGAGGAGATACGCAGTATTTT	NA	TRBD1	TRBV10-3	TRBJ2-3
CASSDARGNTEAFF	TGTGCCAGCAGTGATGCCCGGGGGAACACTGAAGCTTTCTTT	NA	NA	TRBV2	TRBJ1-1
CASSYRTGYEQYF	TGTGCCAGCAGTTACCGGACAGGGTACGAGCAGTACTTC	NA	TRBD1	TRBV6-2/TRBV6-3	TRBJ2-7
CASSDSRRGRIPPQHF	TGTGCCAGTAGTGACTCAAGAAGGGGGCGAATTCCGCCCCAGCATTTT	NA	TRBD1	TRBV19	TRBJ1-5
CASSQGGQYNSPLHF	TGCGCCAGCAGCCAAGGGGGGCAGTATAATTCACCCCTCCACTTT	NA	NA	TRBV4-1	TRBJ1-6
CASSYSVGYGYTF	TGTGCCAGCAGTTACTCCGTGGGCTATGGCTACACCTTC	NA	NA	TRBV6-5	TRBJ1-2
CASSLTGGLGGYTF	TGTGCCAGCAGCCTCACGGGGGGCTTGGGTGGCTACACCTTC	NA	NA	TRBV7-8	TRBJ1-2
CASSIDDRTYNEQFF	TGTGCCAGTAGTATAGATGACAGAACCTACAATGAGCAGTTCTTC	NA	NA	TRBV19	TRBJ2-1
CASSPTVTTNEKLFF	TGTGCCAGCAGCCCCACGGTGACCACTAATGAAAAACTGTTTTTT	NA	NA	TRBV5-5	TRBJ1-4
CASSPNSQETQYF	TGTGCCAGCAGCCCGAACAGCCAAGAGACCCAGTACTTC	NA	NA	TRBV11-3	TRBJ2-5
CASIMGHEQYF	TGTGCCAGCATTATGGGGCACGAGCAGTACTTC	NA	NA	TRBV6-5	TRBJ2-7
CASSPLAGENNEQFF	TGTGCCAGCAGTCCACTAGCGGGGGAAAACAATGAGCAGTTCTTC	NA	TRBD2	TRBV3-1/TRBV3-2	TRBJ2-1
CASSLLAGGHNF	TGTGCCAGCAGTTTATTGGCAGGGGGTCATAACTTC	NA	TRBD1	TRBV12-3/TRBV12-4	TRBJ2-7